Following are 16 T cell receptor beta chains from one sample sequenced in a study of T cell responses to AZD1222 COVID-19 vaccine. Assay: immunoSEQ multiplex PCR; the TCRdb copy retains only in-frame clones and omits some. The table lists around 150,000 clones, approximately 88% of them singletons. This sample comprised peripheral blood, obtained on day 0 of MenACWY control vaccination. Every receptor here comes from an adult in good health.

This chain uses TRBV30 with TRBJ1-3; D ambiguous. V gave up 2 bases and J gave up 2 bases, with 4 bases separating them. Germline CDR1 is GTSNPN and CDR2 is SVGIG (reference sequence). The CDR3 runs to 12 residues. The chain's CDR3 is CAWSFAGNTIYF. The CDR3 DNA reads as TGTGCCTGGAGTTTTGCTGGAAACACCATATATTTT.

This chain links TRBV7-3 with TRBJ1-2; 9 bases are a match to TRBD1. The CDR3 is 14 residues long. V lost 5 bases and J lost 7; bases outside the gene matches: 8. CDR1 is SGHTA, CDR2 FQGTGA, per germline. The CDR3 DNA reads as TGTGCCAGCAGCCGGGACAGGGAGTTTGCTGGCTACACCTTC. Protein product: CASSRDREFAGYTF.

The chain is built from TRBV15 and TRBJ2-5, with 8 nucleotides matching TRBD2. Germline CDR1 and CDR2: LNHNV and YYDKDF (reference sequence). CDR3 length: 16 residues. The V gene end was trimmed by 1 base and the J gene end by 5 bases; junction bases not matched to a gene: 9. The CDR3 protein is CATSRGSRGGSETQYF. DNA for the CDR3: TGTGCCACCAGCAGAGGGAGTCGGGGGGGCTCGGAGACCCAGTACTTC.

The chain combines TRBV6-5 with TRBJ1-6; possibly TRBD1 for D (6 bases). Germline CDR1 and CDR2: MNHEY and SVGAGI. Trimming took off 7 bases at V and 5 bases at J, with 15 bases between the two ends. This CDR3 comprises 15 residues. The CDR3 loop reads CASNQRGAHNSPLHF. The CDR3, as DNA: TGTGCCAGCAACCAGCGGGGGGCGCATAATTCACCCCTCCACTTT.

The genes are TRBV19 and TRBJ2-1, with no clear D. The CDR3 contains 15 residues. The germline V and J ends were trimmed by 8 bases and 0 bases, with 14 bases remaining between them. In germline, CDR1 is LNHDA, CDR2 SQIVND (reference sequence). The CDR3 sequence is CASSAVPGSYNEQFF. The CDR3 DNA sequence: TGTGCCAGTTCTGCCGTCCCTGGCTCCTACAATGAGCAGTTCTTC.

This rearrangement joins TRBV20-1 to TRBJ2-2, with 7 positions matching TRBD2. Unmatched junction bases numbered 4, after V lost 3 bases and J lost 3 bases. The V gene's germline CDR1 is DFQATT and CDR2 SNEGSKA (reference sequence). The CDR3 runs 14 residues. The CDR3 region has the DNA TGCAGTGCTAGTACTAGCGCAGACACCGGGGAGCTGTTTTTT. As protein: CSASTSADTGELFF.

The chain couples TRBV4-1 to TRBJ1-5, with no clear D. CDR3 size: 16 residues. Germline values: CDR1 MGHRA, CDR2 YSYEKL. Trimming removed 0 bases at V and 0 bases at J, with 9 bases between. This CDR3 is CASSQEVSHSNQPQHF. The DNA of the CDR3 is TGCGCCAGCAGCCAAGAGGTCAGTCATAGCAATCAGCCCCAGCATTTT.

The V and J genes are TRBV30 and TRBJ1-6; possible D gene TRBD1, 6 bases. Germline V gene sequence: CDR1 GTSNPN, CDR2 SVGIG (reference sequence). This CDR3 spans 16 amino acids. Deletions cut 3 bases from V and 5 bases from J, with 17 bases between. The CDR3 DNA is TGTGCCTGGAGCGCCCGACGGGCAGGGGATAATTCACCCCTCCACTTT. This translates into CAWSARRAGDNSPLHF.

The gene calls are TRBV5-1 and TRBJ2-3; a possible D gene is TRBD2 (7 bases). The germline V gene has CDR1 SGHRS and CDR2 YFSETQ. This CDR3 has 17 residues. V was trimmed by 4 bases and J by 0 bases, leaving 18 bases between them. In DNA form, the CDR3 reads TGCGCCAGCAGCCGTCAAGGTGCGGGGGCTAGCACAGATACGCAGTATTTT. This sequence encodes CASSRQGAGASTDTQYF.

J is TRBJ2-3 and V is TRBV27, with 7 bases matching TRBD2. The CDR3 totals 15 residues. CDR1 and CDR2 (germline): MNHEY, SMNVEV (reference sequence). Unmatched junction bases numbered 5, after V lost 5 bases and J lost 0 bases. CDR3 sequence (DNA): TGTGCCAGCAGTCCCCAAGCGGGAAGCACAGATACGCAGTATTTT. Its protein is CASSPQAGSTDTQYF.

The rearrangement uses TRBV11-1 and TRBJ1-6; tentatively, D is TRBD1 (6 bases). Germline CDR1 and CDR2: SGHAT and FQDESV (reference sequence). This CDR3 spans 15 amino acids. Trimming cost V 3 bases and J 0 bases, with 6 bases left between them. This chain's CDR3 is CASSLDSSYNSPLHF. CDR3 DNA sequence: TGTGCCAGCAGCTTGGACAGCTCCTATAATTCACCCCTCCACTTT.

This clone was seen a few times. The V gene is TRBV4-3, the J gene TRBJ2-3; 9 nucleotides match TRBD2. CDR1 and CDR2 from the germline V gene are LGHNA and YSLEER. With V trimmed by 2 bases and J by 2 bases, 14 bases remained unmatched. This CDR3 has 19 amino acids. CDR3 bases: TGCGCCAGCAGCCAATACCACCGGGGGTTAGCGGGGGTCACAGATACGCAGTATTTT. Residues: CASSQYHRGLAGVTDTQYF.

The gene calls are TRBV7-2 and TRBJ2-7; 16 nucleotides align to TRBD2. This CDR3 is 18 amino acids long. From germline, CDR1 is SGHTA and CDR2 FQGNSA. Trimming cost V 5 bases and J 4 bases; bases outside gene matches: 11. DNA of the CDR3: TGTGCCAGCAGCAAAACACGGGGACTAGCGGGAGGGGGGTACGAGCAGTACTTC. As protein: CASSKTRGLAGGGYEQYF.

The gene calls are TRBV5-1 and TRBJ2-5, with unresolved D. The ends were cut back, 5 bases at V and 2 bases at J, with 4 bases in the middle. This CDR3 comprises 11 residues. Germline CDR1 and CDR2: SGHRS and YFSETQ. CDR3 loop: CASRLQETQYF. The DNA of the CDR3 is TGCGCCAGCAGGCTACAAGAGACCCAGTACTTC.

CDR3 bases: TGTGCCAGCAGTAACAACTACGAGCAGTACTTC. Its translation is CASSNNYEQYF. V gene TRBV6-6 combines with J gene TRBJ2-7; D is ambiguous. The V and J ends lost 5 bases and 3 bases respectively, with 5 bases between them. In germline, CDR1 is MNHNY, CDR2 SVGAGI (reference sequence). The CDR3 runs 11 residues.

V is TRBV27 and J is TRBJ1-6, with 7 bases identical to TRBD1. The junction had 8 bases not matched to a gene; V was cut back by 3 bases and J by 0 bases. The CDR3 loop spans 18 amino acids. Per the germline V gene, CDR1 is MNHEY and CDR2 is SMNVEV (reference sequence). The CDR3 DNA reads as TGTGCCAGCAGTTTTAGGGGGCCTTCGAGCTCCTATAATTCACCCCTCCACTTT. It is translated as CASSFRGPSSSYNSPLHF.